This TCR beta chain was recovered during a study of blood T cell repertoires in COVID-19 (dated by TCRdb to about 2020). For the wider study: Samples covering the acute and convalescent phases of COVID-19 were provided by collaborators in the United States, Italy and Spain. The prospective study material was composed of cDNA or gDNA derived from T cells, B-cell-depleted T cells, or PBMCs. HLA class I and class II types, where available, came from metadata supplied by the sample provider rather than from assay-based typing. The dataset comprised deeply sampled blood TCRbeta repertoires from subjects exposed to, actively infected with, or recovered from COVID-19. The sample metadata nearly always contained a de-identified subject ID, COVID-19 status, age in years and sex. Samples came from the ongoing ImmuneRACE study (first 160 participants) plus 1,254 subjects from 6 global collaborators. The repertoires were made available in a free public database intended to serve as a resource for research on the immune response to SARS-CoV-2.

The CDR3 goes from the cysteine to the phenylalanine over 15 residues. Just CDR3 DNA is preserved here, 45 bases in frame from base 1. V loses 3 bases, J loses 2 bases, and the germline ends lie 13 bases apart. CDR1 SGDLS and CDR2 YYNGEE are derived from the germline V gene. As concerns this clone: Its antigen remains unidentified. There are no base qualities to consult, and no much larger clone falls within one base.

Paper-wide results and their limitations: Clinical and demographic metadata were provided uncurated, with the amount varying by source and participant.

Participants in the prospective study were enrolled through a virtual design, were aged about 18 to 89 years, and lived in 20 to 30 United States geographic areas. Cohort assignment in the prospective study relied on participant-reported clinical history from a screening survey and a study questionnaire. ImmuneRACE Cohort 3 recovered participants were defined by two consecutive negative NP/OP PCR tests, healthcare professional clearance, or symptom resolution. In the prospective study, mobile phlebotomists collected whole blood, serum and a nasopharyngeal or oropharyngeal swab from each participant. Prospective study participants could optionally give additional blood draws and questionnaires over an approximately two-month period. Before DNA extraction, prospective study blood samples were shipped either frozen or at room temperature. TCRbeta CDR3 regions were amplified from genomic DNA by means of the immunoSEQ Assay, a bias-controlled multiplex PCR. The authors' pipeline ran thus. Nucleated cell counts per sample were estimated from amplification of reference gene primers within the assay. Sequence reads were collapsed and filtered to measure the absolute abundance of every unique TCRbeta CDR3 rearrangement. Productive Simpson clonality was computed per sample as the square root of Simpson's diversity index over productive rearrangements. The clones in this table, taken by TCRdb from immuneACCESS, are in-frame only. Not every clone is retained; where verified, under half of the shortfall comes from an unresolved V gene, and the cause of the rest is unknown. V and J calls and clone size follow that table, whereas D and trimming were derived from the DNA. This sample comprises about half a million clones, 75% to 90% of them detected only once. The ten largest clones add up to roughly 8.5% of the sample.

The sequenced material came from PBMCs or T cells enriched from blood (not recorded which). Recombination linked TRBV9 to TRBJ2-3, and TRBD2 may be the D gene, going by 6 matching bases. This sequence was found in a woman aged 55-70 years who had recovered from COVID-19. The CDR3: CASSDWTGATDTQYF. The DNA sequence is given as TGTGCCAGCAGCGACTGGACGGGAGCCACAGATACGCAGTATTTT. The entire variable domain, with the stretches around the CDR3 drawn from the reference TRBV9 and TRBJ2-3 proteins, is DSGVTQTPKHLITATGQRVTLRCSPRSGDLSVYWYQQSLDQGLQFLIQYYNGEERAKGNILERFSAQQFPDLHSELNLSSLELGDSALYFCASSDWTGATDTQYFGPGTRLTVL.